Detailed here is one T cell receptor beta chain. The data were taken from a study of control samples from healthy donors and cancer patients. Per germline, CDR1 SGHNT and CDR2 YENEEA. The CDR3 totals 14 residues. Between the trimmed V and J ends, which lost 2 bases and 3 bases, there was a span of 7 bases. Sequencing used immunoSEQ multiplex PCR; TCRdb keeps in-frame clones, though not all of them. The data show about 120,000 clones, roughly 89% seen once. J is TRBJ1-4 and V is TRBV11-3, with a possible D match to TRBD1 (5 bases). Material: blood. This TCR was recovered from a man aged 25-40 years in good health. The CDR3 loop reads CASSLRGANEKLFF. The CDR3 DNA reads TGTGCCAGCAGCTTACGGGGGGCTAATGAAAAACTGTTTTTT.